This T cell receptor beta chain derives from a study of Graves' ophthalmopathy and Graves' hyperthyroidism. CDR1 and CDR2 from the germline V gene are SNHLY and FYNNEI. This CDR3 region has 16 residues. The J segment lost 4 bases and the V segment lost 6 bases, leaving 10 bases of the junction unmatched. Study-wide results and limits: Ophthalmopathy progression was predicted by the model at roughly 66% sensitivity and 72% to 80% specificity.

Comments on this clonotype: The target antigen is unknown.

The TCR beta CDR3 regions underwent amplification from RNA transcripts. HTBI-primed first-round RT-PCR preceded second-round multiplex PCR. TCRdb passed the multiplex PCR reads through MiXCR, listing each CDR3 protein once. Here the sample spans 240,000 or so distinct CDR3 sequences, around 50% being singletons. The receptor was isolated from an adult man with Graves' ophthalmopathy. Specimen: peripheral blood. The J gene is TRBJ1-2, the V gene TRBV2; 11 bases are shared with TRBD1. CDR3 sequence reads: CASSPDRGRLGYGYTF. The CDR3 DNA reads as TGTGCCAGCAGCCCGGACAGGGGGCGCCTTGGCTATGGCTACACCTTC.